Following are 17 T cell receptor beta chains from one sample sequenced in a study of T cell clones after liver transplantation. This table comes from immunoSEQ multiplex PCR, and its TCRdb copy is limited to in-frame clones, with some not included. The repertoire includes around 100,000 clones, 82% of them detected once, and 0.99% sits in the top ten. Sequenced here: CD4+ T cells from blood, sampled before liver transplant. The receptors originated from a human donor who received a liver transplant.

The V call is TRBV5-1, the J call TRBJ2-7; D perhaps matches TRBD2 (5 bases). The CDR3 contains 14 residues. CDR1 is SGHRS, CDR2 YFSETQ, per germline. V was cut by 2 bases and J by 5 bases, with 14 bases left in between. The CDR3 nucleotides are TGCGCCAGCAGCTTAGATCCGGACTTGAACGAGCAGTACTTC. It yields the protein CASSLDPDLNEQYF.

V and J are TRBV4-2 and TRBJ2-2; D not certain. The germline CDR1 and CDR2 sequences are LGHNA and YNFKEQ. V lost 2 bases, J lost 3 bases, and 10 bases lay in between. This CDR3 spans 15 amino acids. Here the CDR3 reads CASSQRPDYTGELFF. As DNA, the CDR3 is TGTGCCAGCAGCCAAAGACCTGACTACACCGGGGAGCTGTTTTTT.

The rearrangement uses TRBV7-8 and TRBJ2-2; 10 nucleotides align to TRBD2. Germline V CDR1 and CDR2: SGHVS, FQNEAQ. The CDR3 spans 16 residues. Trimming took 5 bases from V and 5 from J; bases not matched to a gene: 8. CDR3 loop: CASSPSRTSGTGELFF. CDR3 in DNA: TGTGCCAGCAGCCCAAGCCGGACTAGCGGTACCGGGGAGCTGTTTTTT.

V is TRBV7-2 and J is TRBJ2-3, with TRBD2 matching over 9 bases. Germline CDR1 SGHTA, CDR2 FQGNSA. The CDR3 is 15 amino acids. Losses at the gene ends were 4 bases for V and 4 bases for J; bases not matched to a gene: 6. The CDR3, as DNA: TGTGCCAGCAGCTGGGCGGGGGGGACGTCAGATACGCAGTATTTT. It translates to CASSWAGGTSDTQYF.

V is TRBV27 and J is TRBJ2-6; D possibly corresponds to TRBD1 (5 bases). Per germline, CDR1 MNHEY and CDR2 SMNVEV (reference sequence). Trimming removed 5 bases from V and 4 bases from J, with 12 bases in between. The CDR3 is 15 amino acids. The CDR3: CASSRAGSGANVLTF. The DNA of the CDR3 is TGTGCCAGCAGTCGAGCAGGGTCAGGGGCCAACGTCCTGACTTTC.

The chain carries TRBV29-1 and TRBJ2-3; 9 bases match TRBD1. Germline V gene lookup returns CDR1 SQVTM and CDR2 ANQGSEA. The CDR3 contains 17 residues. V lost 4 bases to trimming and J lost 0 bases; unmatched junction nucleotides: 11. CDR3 in DNA: TGCAGCGTTGTAGGACAGGGGATACCTCCTAGCACAGATACGCAGTATTTT. Translating it yields CSVVGQGIPPSTDTQYF.

J is TRBJ2-2 and V is TRBV5-6; D uncertain. The CDR3 has 13 amino acids. CDR1 SGHDT and CDR2 YYEEEE come from the germline V gene. V lost 4 bases and J lost 6, with 10 bases in between. CDR3 nucleotide sequence: TGTGCCAGCAGCGTGGTGGATGCCGGGGAGCTGTTTTTT. This codes for CASSVVDAGELFF.

The chain joins TRBV9 to TRBJ2-1, with D uncertain. CDR1 is SGDLS and CDR2 is YYNGEE in the germline V gene. V shed 0 bases and J shed 7 bases, with 5 bases lying between them. The CDR3 length is 12 residues. CDR3 sequence (DNA): TGTGCCAGCAGCGTAGAACTTAATGAGCAGTTCTTC. It specifies CASSVELNEQFF.

The rearrangement joins TRBV7-8 to TRBJ2-5; 7 positions agree with TRBD1. Trimming took 3 bases from V and 5 from J; bases not matched to a gene: 6. Looked up from germline, CDR1 is SGHVS and CDR2 is FQNEAQ. The CDR3 runs 14 residues. CDR3 DNA: TGTGCCAGCAGCTTCGCAGGGGGATGGGAGACCCAGTACTTC. Amino acids: CASSFAGGWETQYF.

This sequence joins TRBV7-3 and TRBJ2-1; 9 bases are shared with TRBD2. J was trimmed by 4 bases and V by 4 bases; bases with no gene match: 11. Per germline, CDR1 SGHTA and CDR2 FQGTGA. The length of the CDR3 is 17 residues. CDR3: CASSSSAGGTTYNEQFF. CDR3 bases: TGTGCCAGCAGCTCCTCAGCGGGAGGCACCACATACAATGAGCAGTTCTTC. The full variable domain, its missing parts supplied by reference TRBV7-3 and TRBJ2-1, is GAGVSQTPSNKVTEKGKYVELRCDPISGHTALYWYRQSLGQGPEFLIYFQGTGAADDSGLPNDRFFAVRPEGSVSTLKIQRTERGDSAVYLCASSSSAGGTTYNEQFFGPGTRLTVL.

The CDR3: CASTPRRGGQGVYEQYF. DNA for the CDR3: TGTGCCAGTACCCCAAGGCGGGGGGGACAGGGAGTCTACGAGCAGTACTTC. The chain combines TRBV19 with TRBJ2-7; D tentatively reads TRBD1 or TRBD2 (9 bases each). With 7 bases removed from V and 3 bases from J, the gap between germline ends came to 25 bases. The CDR3 has 17 amino acids. Germline V lookup: CDR1 LNHDA, CDR2 SQIVND (reference sequence).

The chain uses TRBV29-1 and TRBJ2-7; TRBD2 might be the D (6 bases). The germline V and J ends were trimmed by 4 bases and 6 bases, with 13 bases remaining between them. The CDR3 is made up of 12 amino acids. CDR1 and CDR2 (germline): SQVTM, ANQGSEA. As DNA, the CDR3 is TGCAGCGTTGTCCGGGACTCGACCGAGCAGTACTTC. Protein sequence: CSVVRDSTEQYF.

This chain connects TRBV7-8 to TRBJ2-2, with 13 bases lining up with TRBD2. Per the germline V gene, CDR1 is SGHVS and CDR2 is FQNEAQ. The CDR3 length is 17 residues. The V segment lost 1 base and the J segment 2 bases; nucleotides outside the gene matches: 1. The chain's CDR3 is CASSLGTSGGNTGELFF. DNA of the CDR3: TGTGCCAGCAGCTTAGGGACTAGCGGGGGAAACACCGGGGAGCTGTTTTTT.

This clone occurred once. This chain uses TRBV7-9 with TRBJ1-2; D remains unclear. This CDR3 has 14 amino acids. Germline CDR1 reads SEHNR; CDR2 reads FQNEAQ (reference sequence). V was trimmed by 0 bases and J by 4 bases, leaving 9 bases between them. The CDR3 region has the DNA TGTGCCAGCAGCTTAGCGCAACCGATCTATGGCTACACCTTC. It encodes CASSLAQPIYGYTF.

The chain employs TRBV28 and TRBJ2-7; D is unresolved. The germline V gene encodes CDR1 MDHEN and CDR2 SYDVKM. V gave up 1 base and J gave up 5 bases, with 12 bases separating them. This CDR3 region has 14 residues. The CDR3 nucleotides read TGTGCCAGCAGTTTATCCAGGATTGTCAACGAGCAGTACTTC. It is translated as CASSLSRIVNEQYF.

This clone was picked up one time. This chain joins TRBV5-4 and TRBJ1-1; TRBD1 matches at 8 bases. The CDR3 runs to 15 residues. V lost 4 bases and J lost 2; bases outside the gene matches: 7. CDR1 SGHNT and CDR2 YYREEE come from the germline V gene (reference sequence). DNA of the CDR3: TGTGCCAGCAGCCCAAAGACAGGGGACAACACTGAAGCTTTCTTT. Translation gives CASSPKTGDNTEAFF.

The gene calls are TRBV19 and TRBJ2-2; no definite D call. The germline V gene encodes CDR1 LNHDA and CDR2 SQIVND (reference sequence). The CDR3 is 16 residues long. Deletions cut 4 bases from V and 1 base from J, with 13 bases between. CDR3 coding DNA: TGTGCCAGTAGTACTCCCAGTATCCTGAACACCGGGGAGCTGTTTTTT. Protein sequence: CASSTPSILNTGELFF. The full variable domain, its missing parts supplied by reference TRBV19 and TRBJ2-2, is DGGITQSPKYLFRKEGQNVTLSCEQNLNHDAMYWYRQDPGQGLRLIYYSQIVNDFQKGDIAEGYSVSREKKESFPLTVTSAQKNPTAFYLCASSTPSILNTGELFFGEGSRLTVL.